This T cell receptor beta chain originates from a study of T cell repertoires in cytomegalovirus infection. Study details: Shared public TCR beta signatures pointed to both CMV infection and a matching HLA type.

In regard to this clonotype: Its target is not known. A much larger clone is a single base away; this may be a read error.

Study-level findings and limits: Ex vivo, HLA-C-restricted CMV-specific TCR beta clonotypes prevailed over the rest of the response. Frequencies of public TCR beta families were cumulated, and this identified carriers of CMV plus the relevant HLA.

TCRdb passed the reads through MiXCR, listing each CDR3 protein once. This sample carries approximately 550,000 distinct CDR3 sequences, approximately 17% of them seen once, and the ten largest clones take 20% to 30%. The material sequenced was CD8+ T cells from PBMCs. The sequence was obtained from a human donor in good health (CMV status not recorded). Some clones in this sample may be carry-over from other donors' samples.

The CDR3 DNA is TGTGCCACCAGAGTCGGGGAGCTGTTTTTT. Its protein is CATRVGELFF. The chain links TRBV10-3 to TRBJ2-2; no clear D gene. CDR3 length: 10 amino acids. V dropped 10 bases and J dropped 7 bases, with 7 bases sitting between them. Germline assignment: CDR1 ENHRY and CDR2 SYGVKD.